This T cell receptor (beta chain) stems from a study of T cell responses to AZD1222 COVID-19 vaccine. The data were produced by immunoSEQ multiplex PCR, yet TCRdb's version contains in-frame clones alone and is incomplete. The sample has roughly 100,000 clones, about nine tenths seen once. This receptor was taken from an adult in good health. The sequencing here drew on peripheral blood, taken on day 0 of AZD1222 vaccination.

CDR3 coding DNA: TGTGCCAGTAGTATTGGGGGCCTAGCAGCCGACTACAATCAGCCCCAGCATTTT. It yields the protein CASSIGGLAADYNQPQHF. The V and J genes are TRBV19 and TRBJ1-5, with D possibly being TRBD1 (6 bases). The ends were cut back, 3 bases at V and 3 bases at J, with 21 bases in the middle. Germline CDR1 LNHDA, CDR2 SQIVND (reference sequence). This CDR3 spans 18 amino acids.